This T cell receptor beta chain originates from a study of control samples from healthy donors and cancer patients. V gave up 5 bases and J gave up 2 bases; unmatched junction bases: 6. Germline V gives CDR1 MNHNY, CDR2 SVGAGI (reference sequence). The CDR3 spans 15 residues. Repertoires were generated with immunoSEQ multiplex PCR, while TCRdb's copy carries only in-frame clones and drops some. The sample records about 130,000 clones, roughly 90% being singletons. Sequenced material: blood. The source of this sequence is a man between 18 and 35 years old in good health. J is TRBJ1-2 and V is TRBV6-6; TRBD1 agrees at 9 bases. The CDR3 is CASSRPGTGNYGYTF. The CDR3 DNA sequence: TGTGCCAGCAGTCGTCCCGGGACAGGGAACTATGGCTACACCTTC.